The rows below give T cell receptor beta chains drawn from one sample of a study of beta chain features in type 1 diabetes. Repertoires were generated with immunoSEQ multiplex PCR, while TCRdb's copy carries only in-frame clones and drops some. The data show under 300,000 clones, with around 14% seen just once and about 0.019% held by the top ten. The source material was naive CD4+ T cells from blood. The source of these receptors is a man aged 25 to 45 with type 1 diabetes. Both conserved end residues are part of each CDR3. The D gene is left open where the match is weak. Clone size, where shown, is once, few, many, or a class for clones that have expanded.

v_gene,len,abundance,d_gene,j_gene,CDR3aa,CDR3nt
TRBV7-9,15,-,TRBD1,TRBJ2-1,CASGGRGMSYNEQFF,TGTGCCAGCGGCGGCAGGGGGATGTCCTACAATGAGCAGTTCTTC
TRBV19,13,-,TRBD1,TRBJ1-2,CASSNRGQDGYTF,TGTGCCAGTAGTAACAGGGGGCAGGATGGCTACACCTTC
TRBV4-1,15,-,TRBD1,TRBJ1-5,CASSDRGTGNSPQHF,TGCGCCAGCAGCGACAGGGGAACGGGTAATTCGCCCCAGCATTTT
TRBV11-2,17,-,TRBD1,TRBJ2-3,CASSLPTGGVGTDTQYF,TGTGCCAGCAGCTTACCAACAGGGGGCGTAGGAACAGATACGCAGTATTTT
TRBV30,15,-,TRBD1,TRBJ1-2,CACPRGAGGVNGYTF,TGTGCCTGCCCAAGAGGGGCAGGGGGAGTGAATGGCTACACCTTC
TRBV19,16,-,-,TRBJ2-2,CASSRTGTANTGELFF,TGTGCCAGTAGTCGTACAGGGACCGCGAACACCGGGGAGCTGTTTTTT
TRBV30,15,few,TRBD2,TRBJ2-1,CAWSPVAGSYNEQFF,TGTGCCTGGAGCCCGGTAGCGGGATCCTACAATGAGCAGTTCTTC
TRBV5-4,18,-,TRBD2,TRBJ2-1,CASSLGGLAGRRGHEQFF,TGTGCCAGCAGCTTGGGGGGACTAGCGGGAAGGAGGGGCCATGAGCAGTTCTTC
TRBV9,13,-,-,TRBJ1-3,CASSPRAGNTIYF,TGTGCCAGCAGCCCCCGAGCAGGAAACACCATATATTTT
TRBV29-1,14,-,TRBD1,TRBJ1-2,CSVGKGQGAEGYTF,TGCAGCGTCGGTAAAGGACAGGGGGCAGAGGGCTACACCTTC
TRBV11-2,15,-,-,TRBJ1-2,CASSLDTRTNYGYTF,TGTGCCAGCAGCCTCGACACCCGAACGAACTATGGCTACACCTTC
TRBV14,11,-,-,TRBJ2-7,CASSKLYEQYF,TGTGCCAGCAGCAAACTATACGAGCAGTACTTC
TRBV15,15,few,-,TRBJ2-5,CATSKPGQGRETQYF,TGTGCCACCAGCAAACCCGGGCAGGGGCGAGAGACCCAGTACTTC
TRBV6-1,15,few,-,TRBJ2-7,CASSERGSGTNEQYF,TGTGCCAGCAGTGAAAGGGGCAGTGGAACTAACGAGCAGTACTTC
TRBV19,13,-,TRBD1,TRBJ2-4,CASSNTGAHIQYF,TGTGCCAGTAGCAATACAGGGGCCCACATTCAGTACTTC
TRBV11-2,13,-,-,TRBJ1-2,CASRRSVTGGYTF,TGTGCCAGCAGAAGGTCCGTAACCGGGGGCTACACCTTC
TRBV6-5,15,-,TRBD2,TRBJ2-3,CASSRAGLSTDTQYF,TGTGCCAGCAGTAGAGCGGGGCTTTCCACAGATACGCAGTATTTT
TRBV23-1,13,few,TRBD1,TRBJ2-7,CASRRDRGHEQYF,TGCGCCAGCAGGCGGGACAGGGGTCACGAGCAGTACTTC
TRBV30,15,few,TRBD1,TRBJ1-5,CAWSVRRQGYQPQHF,TGTGCCTGGAGTGTACGTCGACAGGGTTACCAGCCCCAGCATTTT
TRBV6-1,14,-,-,TRBJ2-6,CASKQGTGANVLTF,TGTGCCAGCAAGCAGGGGACCGGGGCCAACGTCCTGACTTTC
TRBV30,15,-,TRBD2,TRBJ2-1,CAWTRGLAGAGEQFF,TGTGCCTGGACCCGTGGGCTAGCGGGAGCTGGTGAGCAGTTCTTC
TRBV7-9,14,-,-,TRBJ1-2,CASSLAEGGGGYTF,TGTGCCAGCAGCTTAGCGGAAGGAGGAGGGGGCTACACCTTC
TRBV4-2,19,few,TRBD1,TRBJ1-4,CASSQVRQGGIYLDEKLFF,TGTGCCAGCAGCCAAGTGAGACAGGGGGGAATATATTTGGATGAAAAACTGTTTTTT
TRBV18,14,-,-,TRBJ2-7,CASSPALPNYEQYF,TGTGCCAGCTCCCCCGCGCTACCGAACTACGAGCAGTACTTC
TRBV5-4,16,few,TRBD2,TRBJ2-3,CASRDGVAGGPDTQYF,TGTGCCAGCAGAGATGGAGTAGCGGGAGGGCCAGATACGCAGTATTTT
TRBV4-1,16,few,TRBD1,TRBJ1-5,CASSHPGRGQGQPQHF,TGCGCCAGCAGCCACCCGGGCAGGGGGCAGGGACAGCCCCAGCATTTT
TRBV7-9,11,-,-,TRBJ1-1,CASSSSAEAFF,TGTGCCAGCAGCTCAAGCGCTGAAGCTTTCTTT
TRBV19,15,-,TRBD1,TRBJ1-1,CASRRQGSGNTEAFF,TGTGCCAGTAGGCGACAGGGGTCGGGGAACACTGAAGCTTTCTTT
TRBV13,15,few,-,TRBJ2-3,CASSLDHTSTDTQYF,TGTGCCAGCAGCTTAGATCACACCAGCACAGATACGCAGTATTTT
TRBV6-1,16,few,TRBD1,TRBJ2-1,CASSGRDRGIRDEQFF,TGTGCCAGCAGTGGCCGGGACAGGGGAATTAGGGATGAGCAGTTCTTC
TRBV2,15,-,TRBD1,TRBJ1-1,CASSDQPGQGTEAFF,TGTGCCAGCAGTGACCAACCGGGACAGGGGACTGAAGCTTTCTTT
TRBV7-9,16,-,TRBD2,TRBJ2-7,CASSSRGSGRTYEQYF,TGTGCCAGCAGCTCCCGAGGGAGCGGGAGGACCTACGAGCAGTACTTC
TRBV15,14,few,-,TRBJ1-5,CATSRGQLNQPQHF,TGTGCCACCAGCAGAGGACAGCTCAATCAGCCCCAGCATTTT
TRBV5-1,15,-,-,TRBJ2-5,CASSRSPGDQETQYF,TGCGCCAGCAGCCGTTCTCCGGGAGACCAAGAGACCCAGTACTTC
TRBV5-1,16,few,TRBD1,TRBJ1-2,CASSLAPTGTEFLTTF,TGCGCCAGCAGCTTGGCGCCCACCGGGACAGAATTTCTCACAACCTTC
TRBV7-2,15,-,TRBD1,TRBJ1-2,CASSPGQGNTYGYTF,TGTGCCAGCAGCCCAGGACAGGGAAACACCTATGGCTACACCTTC
TRBV30,14,-,-,TRBJ2-1,CAWSPLASYNEQFF,TGTGCCTGGAGTCCTCTAGCGTCCTATAATGAGCAGTTCTTC
TRBV28,15,-,TRBD1,TRBJ1-3,CASSSGQPSGNTIYF,TGTGCCAGCAGTTCGGGACAGCCCTCTGGAAACACCATATATTTT
TRBV5-1,16,-,-,TRBJ1-1,CASSPFLGEANTEAFF,TGCGCCAGCAGCCCCTTTTTGGGGGAGGCGAACACTGAAGCTTTCTTT
TRBV5-1,16,-,TRBD2,TRBJ2-1,CASSPEVSGRVKEQFF,TGCGCCAGCAGCCCTGAGGTTAGCGGGAGGGTGAAGGAGCAGTTCTTC
TRBV5-4,15,-,TRBD1,TRBJ1-2,CASSSGGTDNYGYTF,TGTGCCAGCAGCTCCGGCGGGACAGACAACTATGGCTACACCTTC
TRBV30,13,-,TRBD1,TRBJ1-1,CAWRTGGHTEAFF,TGTGCCTGGCGGACAGGGGGGCACACTGAAGCTTTCTTT
TRBV7-7,14,-,-,TRBJ2-1,CASSRRANDNEQFF,TGTGCCAGCAGCCGCCGAGCGAACGACAATGAGCAGTTCTTC
TRBV7-9,13,-,-,TRBJ2-5,CASRILPEETQYF,TGTGCCAGCAGGATCCTCCCGGAAGAGACCCAGTACTTC
TRBV6-6,14,few,TRBD1,TRBJ2-7,CASSSPGQNYEQYF,TGTGCCAGCAGTTCACCGGGACAGAACTACGAGCAGTACTTC
TRBV29-1,15,-,TRBD2,TRBJ2-2,CSVRLAGGNTGELFF,TGCAGCGTTCGACTAGCGGGAGGGAATACCGGGGAGCTGTTTTTT
TRBV15,17,-,TRBD2,TRBJ2-5,CATSRDPGTSGTETQYF,TGTGCCACCAGCAGAGATCCCGGGACTAGCGGGACGGAGACCCAGTACTTC
TRBV5-1,13,few,-,TRBJ1-2,CASSLVPGYGYTF,TGCGCCAGCAGCTTGGTCCCCGGCTATGGCTACACCTTC
TRBV6-1,11,-,-,TRBJ2-7,CASREGSEQYF,TGTGCCAGCAGGGAGGGGAGCGAGCAGTACTTC
TRBV19,14,-,TRBD1,TRBJ2-1,CASSMGDRGSEQFF,TGTGCCAGTAGTATGGGGGACAGAGGGAGTGAGCAGTTCTTC
TRBV2,15,once,TRBD2,TRBJ2-7,CASSEQREVTYEQYF,TGTGCCAGCAGTGAACAGCGGGAGGTCACCTACGAGCAGTACTTC
TRBV19,15,-,TRBD2,TRBJ2-1,CAIKKRLAGEGEQFF,TGTGCCATCAAGAAGAGACTAGCGGGAGAAGGTGAGCAGTTCTTC
TRBV7-2,15,few,TRBD1,TRBJ1-1,CASSLGGQGNTEAFF,TGTGCCAGCAGCTTAGGGGGACAGGGGAACACTGAAGCTTTCTTT
TRBV23-1,10,many,-,TRBJ1-1,CASSIAGAFF,TGCGCCAGCAGTATCGCAGGGGCTTTCTTT